This TCR beta chain was observed in a study of cytomegalovirus exposure and HLA in healthy donors. Per the germline V gene, CDR1 is SGHKS and CDR2 is YYEKEE (reference sequence). The V and J ends lost 2 bases and 4 bases, in that order; junction bases with no gene match: 6. CDR3 length: 15 residues. PCR used 60 Vbeta primers and 13 Jbeta primers. The table came from immunoSEQ multiplex PCR; TCRdb's copy has only in-frame clones and leaves some out. The table lists 110,000 to 150,000 clones, about four fifths of them singletons, with more than 3% in the top ten. The genes are TRBV5-5 and TRBJ1-5; 7 nucleotides line up with TRBD1. Sample: PBMCs. The source of this sequence is a female donor in good health and CMV-seronegative. CDR3 protein: CASSFGAGGNQPQHF. The CDR3 DNA sequence: TGTGCCAGCAGCTTCGGGGCAGGGGGTAATCAGCCCCAGCATTTT.